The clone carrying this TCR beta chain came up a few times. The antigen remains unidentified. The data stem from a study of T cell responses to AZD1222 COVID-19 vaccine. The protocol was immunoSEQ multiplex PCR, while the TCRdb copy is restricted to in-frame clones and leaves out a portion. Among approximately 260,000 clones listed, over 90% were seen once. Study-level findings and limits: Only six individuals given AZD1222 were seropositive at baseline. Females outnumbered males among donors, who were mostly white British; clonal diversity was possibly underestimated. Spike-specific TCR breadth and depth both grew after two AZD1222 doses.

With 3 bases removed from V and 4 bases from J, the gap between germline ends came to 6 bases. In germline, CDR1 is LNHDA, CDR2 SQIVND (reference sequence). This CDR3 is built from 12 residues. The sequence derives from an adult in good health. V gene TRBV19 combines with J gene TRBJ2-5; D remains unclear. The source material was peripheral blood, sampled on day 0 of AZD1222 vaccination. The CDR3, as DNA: TGTGCCAGTAGTATGAGTCGAGAGACCCAGTACTTC. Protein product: CASSMSRETQYF.